This T cell receptor beta chain was documented in a study of T-cell reconstitution after alpha-beta-depleted transplantation in children listed by TCRdb under 2016. About the investigation overall: Using TCR repertoire profiling, the study quantitatively followed how T-cell immune reconstitution unfolded in children after TCRalphabeta/CD19-depleted allogeneic hematopoietic cell transplantation. On the study overall, not on this receptor specifically: The frequencies of hyperexpanded clones fell over the following months, and after one year, T-cell counts and TCRbeta diversity were mostly attributed to newly produced T cells. In some patients, high TCRbeta diversity at day 60 was attributed to recipient T cells and intrathymic progenitors that had survived conditioning. The apparently early recovery of alphabetaT-cell counts about two months after transplant reportedly depended on only several hundred rapidly expanded clones that came from non-depleted graft cells.

This clonotype was recorded many times. The specificity of this receptor is unknown. No much larger clonotype is one base removed from it; base qualities were not supplied. The sample's treatment or condition label, decoded: allogeneic hematopoietic cell transplantation with graft depleted of TCRalphabeta T cells and CD19 B cells. The children who served as transplant recipients had been given grafts of TCRalphabeta/CD19-depleted allogeneic hematopoietic cells. The germline V gene encodes CDR1 SGDLS and CDR2 YYNGEE. The CDR3 spans 19 residues, from the cysteine through the phenylalanine. Just CDR3 DNA is preserved here, 57 bases in frame from base 1. Deletion took 1 base off V and 3 bases off J, with a span of 23 bases between the germline ends. The protocol used for the library was PCR. Sequenced on an Illumina HiSeq 2500. To normalize quantification of the TCRbeta repertoire, the TCR libraries were built with molecular barcoding that relied on unique molecular identifiers. TCRdb trimmed the raw reads at Q25, called clones with MiXCR and kept productive beta chains. Rows matching on CDR3 protein sequence are summarized as one entry with the most common DNA and genes. Across this sample there are a few hundred thousand distinct CDR3 sequences, with over 7.5% seen only once. The ten largest clones represent approximately 9% of the sample.

The sequencing here drew on peripheral blood, taken 360 days after TCRalphabeta/CD19-depleted stem cell transplant. The origin of this receptor is a female patient aged 2 to 10 who had a stem cell transplant for Fanconi anemia, so the T cells may come from the graft donor. The sequence is built from TRBV9 and TRBJ2-1; the D gene assignment is perhaps TRBD1 or TRBD2, with each matching 6 bases. The CDR3 in this case is CASSVPNGGSHRDYNEQFF. The sequenced DNA is TGTGCCAGCAGCGTACCAAACGGGGGCTCCCACCGCGACTACAATGAGCAGTTCTTC.